This T cell receptor (beta chain) stems from a study of blood T cell repertoires in COVID-19. Study background: The cDNA or gDNA used as material had been derived from T cells, B-cell-depleted T cells, or PBMCs.

Germline V gives CDR1 MDHEN, CDR2 SYDVKM. CDR3 size: 14 residues. Trimming removed 7 bases at V and 4 bases at J, with 13 bases between. As processed by the authors: Reference gene primers were amplified, and this amplification served to estimate nucleated cell counts. Sequencing used immunoSEQ multiplex PCR; TCRdb keeps in-frame clones, though not all of them. D and trimming come from the DNA, and the V and J calls and clone size come from that table. This table has 150,000 to 200,000 clones, about 88% appearing once. The sequencing input was peripheral blood. The rearrangement uses TRBV28 and TRBJ2-2, with D hard to call. The clonotype originates from a woman under 40 with active or convalescent COVID-19. This CDR3 reads CASNPLTGTGELFF. Here the CDR3 DNA reads TGTGCCAGCAACCCTCTGACGGGCACCGGGGAGCTGTTTTTT.